This T cell receptor (beta chain) derives from a study of T cell responses to AZD1222 COVID-19 vaccine. Study details: Analyses pooled second doses at about 4 or about 12 weeks. Study-level points and caveats: Once two AZD1222 doses were given, Spike-specific TCR breadth and depth went up. The study sampled repertoires only after the peak T cell response. It should be noted that donors were predominantly white British and more often female, and clonal diversity was possibly underestimated.

The CDR3 extends over 18 amino acids. With V trimmed by 1 base and J by 2 bases, 9 bases remained unmatched. Germline-derived CDR1 and CDR2 are LGHDT and YNNKEL (reference sequence). Concerning this clone itself: Its specificity is unknown.

The method was immunoSEQ multiplex PCR; TCRdb's version includes in-frame clones alone and lacks a portion of them. The sample records some 160,000 clones, more than 85% being singletons. The sample here was peripheral blood, taken on day 0 of AZD1222 vaccination. The chain joins TRBV3-1 (or the pseudogene TRBV3-2) to TRBJ2-3; 10 bases fit TRBD2. This TCR came from an adult in good health. The CDR3 protein is CASSQGRQRGGLTDTQYF. The CDR3 bases are TGTGCCAGCAGCCAAGGTCGGCAGCGGGGGGGCCTCACAGATACGCAGTATTTT.